This T cell receptor beta chain came from a study of regulatory T cells in long-lasting Graves disease. Study context: The antithyroid drugs taken by newly diagnosed Graves' patients had been used for under 3 months.

Time point reported: newly diagnosed GD, antithyroid drugs for less than 3 months. There was RNA extracted from PBMCs, and the TCR library was made from it. Arm-PCR of CDR3 regions and iRepertoire HTBI primers were the basis on which TCR beta libraries were built. MiXCR, applied by TCRdb to the multiplex PCR reads, yields one record per CDR3 protein. The sample lists around 250,000 distinct CDR3 sequences; 15% to 20% were seen once. Trimming removed 3 bases from V and 14 bases from J; junction bases left unmatched: 10. Germline V CDR1 and CDR2: SGHTA, FQGNSA. The CDR3 has 13 amino acids. The sample holds many counts of this clonotype. No antigen is known for it. Study-wide findings and caveats: Persistent disease was associated with favored TRBV28 usage and with favored use of TRBJ1-2 and TRBJ2-5. No thyroid tissue was studied; the work used peripheral blood only.

These data were likewise used in another study, on T cells in Graves' hyperthyroidism and ophthalmopathy. As that study records: The HTBI set primed first-round TCR CDR3 RT-PCR.

The rearrangement links TRBV7-2 to TRBJ2-1, with 7 bases fitting TRBD1. This receptor was obtained from a woman younger than 45 with Graves disease. Sequencing was performed on peripheral blood mononuclear cells (PBMCs), taken at new diagnosis, from a patient treated with antithyroid drugs. The CDR3 DNA sequence: TGTGCCAGCAGCTTGGCTCCCAGGGGGAAGGAGTTCTTC. This codes for CASSLAPRGKEFF.